The rows below give T cell receptor beta chains drawn from one sample of a study of shared clonotypes between healthy human individuals. The protocol was immunoSEQ multiplex PCR, while the TCRdb copy is restricted to in-frame clones and leaves out a portion. The profile covers 2 million to 2.5 million clones, with roughly 92% appearing a single time and about 0.36% taken by the ten largest. Sample: naive CD4+ T cells from PBMCs. Receptor source: a man aged 18 to 30 in good health. Some clones in this sample may be carry-over from other donors' samples. CDR3s include the opening cysteine and the closing phenylalanine or tryptophan. The D gene is left open where the match is weak. Some rows have no size entry. The others give once, few or many, or a class for an expanded clone.

NA | TRBJ2-1 | TRBV7-2 | NA | TGTGCCAGCAGCCTAACTAGCAGGGAGGAGTTCTTC | CASSLTSREEFF
NA | TRBJ2-2 | TRBV5-1 | TRBD1 | TGCGCCAGCAGCTTAGACAGGGCGAACACCGGGGAGCTGTTTTTT | CASSLDRANTGELFF
NA | TRBJ2-5 | TRBV11-2 | TRBD2 | TGTGCCAGCAGCTTAGGGGCCGGGAGGGCCTTGGGAGAGACCCAGTACTTC | CASSLGAGRALGETQYF
NA | TRBJ2-1 | TRBV6-5 | NA | TGTGCCAGCATAAGGAGGTTCGGCTACAATGAGCAGTTCTTC | CASIRRFGYNEQFF
NA | TRBJ2-5 | TRBV29-1 | NA | TGCAGCGTGGCCAGCAGGGGCCAAGAGACCCAGTACTTC | CSVASRGQETQYF
once | TRBJ1-3 | TRBV6-5 | TRBD1 | TGTGCCAGCAGTGGGGGACAGAGGGGAAACACCATATATTTT | CASSGGQRGNTIYF
NA | TRBJ2-1 | TRBV28 | NA | TGTGCCAGCAGTTTAGAGTCTGGTTTTAGGTTCAATGAGCAGTTCTTC | CASSLESGFRFNEQFF
NA | TRBJ2-3 | TRBV11-2 | NA | TGTGCCAGCACCCGAGGCCCAGATACGCAGTATTTT | CASTRGPDTQYF
NA | TRBJ1-2 | TRBV2 | TRBD1 | TGTGCCAGCAGTGGGGACAGGGTTGGCTACACCTTC | CASSGDRVGYTF
NA | TRBJ2-1 | TRBV7-2 | NA | TGTGCCAGCATCTTGGAGGTCTCCTACAATGAGCAGTTCTTC | CASILEVSYNEQFF
NA | TRBJ1-1 | TRBV19 | TRBD1 | TGTGCCAGTAGTCAAAAACAGGGGTCCGCTGAAGCTTTCTTT | CASSQKQGSAEAFF
NA | TRBJ1-2 | TRBV19 | NA | TGTGCCAGTAGTTCTTGGGACGTAAACTATGGCTACACCTTC | CASSSWDVNYGYTF
NA | TRBJ2-1 | TRBV5-8 | NA | TGTGCCAGCAGCTTGGGGGACACATACAATGAGCAGTTCTTC | CASSLGDTYNEQFF
NA | TRBJ1-1 | TRBV18 | NA | TGTGCCAGCTCCCTGGGTCTTTTGGGGGTTATGAACACTGAAGCTTTCTTT | CASSLGLLGVMNTEAFF
NA | TRBJ2-7 | TRBV11-3 | TRBD2 | TGTGCCAGCAGCTCCCCCGGGGCTAGCGGGCCAATCTACTCCTACGAGCAGTACTTC | CASSSPGASGPIYSYEQYF
NA | TRBJ1-2 | TRBV18 | NA | TGTGCCAGCTCACCAGGGGAGGGCTACACCTTC | CASSPGEGYTF
NA | TRBJ1-3 | TRBV7-9 | NA | TGTGCCAGCAGTTACGGGGCCAGGGGAAACACCATATATTTT | CASSYGARGNTIYF
NA | TRBJ2-2 | TRBV5-4 | NA | TGTGCCAGCAGCTTGGCGTCGCTAGAGGACACCGGGGAGCTGTTTTTT | CASSLASLEDTGELFF
once | TRBJ2-1 | TRBV30 | NA | TGTGCCTGGAGCTCGGGGAGCGGACCCTACAATGAGCAGTTCTTC | CAWSSGSGPYNEQFF
NA | TRBJ1-6 | TRBV28 | NA | TGTGCCAGCAGTTCAGTCACAGGGCATAATTCACCCCTCCACTTT | CASSSVTGHNSPLHF
NA | TRBJ1-2 | TRBV2 | NA | TGTGCCAGCAGTTACGGCAGCTATGGCTACACCTTC | CASSYGSYGYTF
NA | TRBJ1-4 | TRBV28 | NA | TGTGCCAGCAGCGCACCCGCCCCTATTAATGAAAAACTGTTTTTT | CASSAPAPINEKLFF
NA | TRBJ1-5 | TRBV7-8 | NA | TGTGCCAGCAGCCCCGCGGCGAGCAATCAGCCCCAGCATTTT | CASSPAASNQPQHF
NA | TRBJ2-1 | TRBV7-9 | TRBD2 | TGTGCCAGCAGCTCTCCGGGACTAGCGGGCAAGGAGCAGTTCTTC | CASSSPGLAGKEQFF
NA | TRBJ2-3 | TRBV6-1 | TRBD2 | TGTGCCAGCAGTGAACTCTCTGGACTAGCGGGAGGAGATACGCAGTATTTT | CASSELSGLAGGDTQYF
NA | TRBJ2-1 | TRBV11-1 | TRBD2 | TGTGCCAGCAGCCCCGGTGGGGTAGCGGGAGGGCCACATGAGCAGTTCTTC | CASSPGGVAGGPHEQFF
NA | TRBJ1-2 | TRBV18 | TRBD1 | TGTGCCAGCTCACCGGACAGGACCTATGGCTACACCTTC | CASSPDRTYGYTF
once | TRBJ2-2 | TRBV23-1 | TRBD1 | TGCGCCAGCAGTCGACAGGGCCCGTCCGGGGAGCTGTTTTTT | CASSRQGPSGELFF
NA | TRBJ2-1 | TRBV19 | TRBD2 | TGTGCCAGTAGTAGCCTAGCGGGAGGTTACGAGCAGTTCTTC | CASSSLAGGYEQFF
NA | TRBJ2-7 | TRBV10-3 | NA | TGTGCCATCAGTGAGTCGGGGAGGCCACCCTACGAGCAGTACTTC | CAISESGRPPYEQYF
NA | TRBJ1-3 | TRBV7-8 | NA | TGTGCCAGCAGAATCGGACCCGGGACAAGTGGAAACACCATATATTTT | CASRIGPGTSGNTIYF
NA | TRBJ2-3 | TRBV2 | NA | TGTGCCAGCAGTGCAAGGGACACGCAGTATTTT | CASSARDTQYF
NA | TRBJ2-7 | TRBV7-2 | NA | TGTGCCAGCAGCTTTGACTCCCTCTCCTACGAGCAGTACTTC | CASSFDSLSYEQYF
NA | TRBJ2-5 | TRBV27 | NA | TGTGCCAGCAGTTCCCTGGTGGTCAGGGACGGGACCCAGTACTTC | CASSSLVVRDGTQYF
NA | TRBJ2-3 | TRBV27 | NA | TGTGCCAGCAGTCTCTTTAGGCATAGCACAGATACGCAGTATTTT | CASSLFRHSTDTQYF
NA | TRBJ2-5 | TRBV25-1 | NA | TGTGCCAGCAGTGGAGTCCGGGGAGAGACCCAGTACTTC | CASSGVRGETQYF
NA | TRBJ2-1 | TRBV28 | TRBD2 | TGTGCCAGCGGCTTAGCGGGAGTGGGAGGCAATGAGCAGTTCTTC | CASGLAGVGGNEQFF
once | TRBJ2-7 | TRBV27 | TRBD2 | TGTGCCAGCAGTTTTACTAGCGGGAGGGGAACCTACGAGCAGTACTTC | CASSFTSGRGTYEQYF
NA | TRBJ1-4 | TRBV2 | TRBD1 | TGTGCCAGCAGGGACAGGGGAGTTGAAAAACTGTTTTTT | CASRDRGVEKLFF
NA | TRBJ1-2 | TRBV10-3 | TRBD1 | TGTGCCATCAGTGCGCAGGGCGGGCAGGGGGCGCACGGCTACACCTTC | CAISAQGGQGAHGYTF